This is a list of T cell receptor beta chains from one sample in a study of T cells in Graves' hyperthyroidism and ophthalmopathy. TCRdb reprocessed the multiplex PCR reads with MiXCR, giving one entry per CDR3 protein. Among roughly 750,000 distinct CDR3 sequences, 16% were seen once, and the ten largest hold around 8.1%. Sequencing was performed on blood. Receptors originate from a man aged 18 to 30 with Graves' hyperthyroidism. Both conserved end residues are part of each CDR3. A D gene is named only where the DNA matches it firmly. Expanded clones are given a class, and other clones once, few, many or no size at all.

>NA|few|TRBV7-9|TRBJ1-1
TGTGCCAGCAGCCCGTGGGGCCAACCGGGCACTGAAGCTTTCTTT
CASSPWGQPGTEAFF
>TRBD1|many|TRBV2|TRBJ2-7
TGTGCCAGCAGTGAGGGACAGACCTACGAGCAGTACTTC
CASSEGQTYEQYF
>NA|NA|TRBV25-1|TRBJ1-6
TGTGCCAGCAACACGGGGCAGGGGACTTCACCCCTCCACTTT
CASNTGQGTSPLHF
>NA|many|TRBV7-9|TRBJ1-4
TGTGCCAGCAGCTCTGCAGGGTTGGATGAAAAACTGTTTTTT
CASSSAGLDEKLFF
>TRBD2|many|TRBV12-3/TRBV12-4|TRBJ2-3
TGTGCCAGCAGTCCAAACCCGGGACTAGCGGGAAACACAGATACGCAGTATTTT
CASSPNPGLAGNTDTQYF
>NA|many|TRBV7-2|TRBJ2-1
TGTGCCAGCAGCTCGGGACCTTTCAATGAGCAGTTCTTC
CASSSGPFNEQFF
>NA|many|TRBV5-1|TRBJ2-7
TGTGCCTCCTCCCTGGAGGGGAGCGAGCAGTACTTC
CASSLEGSEQYF
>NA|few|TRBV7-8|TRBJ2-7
TGTGCCAGCGCACGGAGCTGCGAGCAGTACTTC
CASARSCEQYF
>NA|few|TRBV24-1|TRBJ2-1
TGTGCCACCAGTGACCCCTCGGACAGCTCCTACAATGAGCAGTTCTTC
CATSDPSDSSYNEQFF
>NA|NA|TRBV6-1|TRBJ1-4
TGTGCCAGCAGTCGTTTTGCAACTAATGAAAAACTGTTTTTT
CASSRFATNEKLFF
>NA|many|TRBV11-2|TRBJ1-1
TGTGCCAGCACCGGGACATTGAACACTGAAGCTTTCTTT
CASTGTLNTEAFF
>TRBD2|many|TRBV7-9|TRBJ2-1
TGTGCCAGCAGCTCGATAGCGGGAGCTGACAATGAGCAGTTCTTC
CASSSIAGADNEQFF
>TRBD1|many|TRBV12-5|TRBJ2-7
TGTGCCAGTGGGACAGGGAGTTACGAGCAGTACTTC
CASGTGSYEQYF
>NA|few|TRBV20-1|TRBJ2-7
TGCAGTGCAAACCGGAACTTCCCCTACGAGCAGTACTTC
CSANRNFPYEQYF
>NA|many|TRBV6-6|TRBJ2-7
TGTGCCAGCAGTTACGCCGGGAGAGGGTACGAGCAGTACTTC
CASSYAGRGYEQYF
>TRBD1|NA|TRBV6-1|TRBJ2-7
TGTGCCAGCATAAGGGGGACAGGGGGTGTCTACGAGCAGTACTTC
CASIRGTGGVYEQYF
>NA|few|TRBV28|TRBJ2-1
TGTGCCAGCAGTCCTGACAGGTTGTTTGAATTTGAGCAGTTCTTC
CASSPDRLFEFEQFF
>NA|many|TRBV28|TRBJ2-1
TGTGCCAGCAGTTTATGGACCCAGGGCCGGTATGAGCAGTTCTTC
CASSLWTQGRYEQFF
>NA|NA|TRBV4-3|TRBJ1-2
TGCGCCAGCAGCACCGGGGGTCGGACTCGTACCCATGGCTACACCTTC
CASSTGGRTRTHGYTF
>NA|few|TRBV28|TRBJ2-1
TGTGCCAGCAGTCCCTCTGCGCCGGGGGTTCGTACCAAGTCCTACAATGAGCAGTTCTTC
CASSPSAPGVRTKSYNEQFF
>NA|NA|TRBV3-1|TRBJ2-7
TGTGCCAGCAGCAACCGAGTTTCCGGGAACTACGAGCAGTACTTC
CASSNRVSGNYEQYF
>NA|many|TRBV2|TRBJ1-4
TGTGCCAGCAGGCGGCGTTGGCTCACTAATGAAAAACTGTTTTTT
CASRRRWLTNEKLFF
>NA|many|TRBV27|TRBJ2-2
TGTGCCAGCAGTTTAGGTCTAAACACCGGGGAGCTGTTTTTT
CASSLGLNTGELFF
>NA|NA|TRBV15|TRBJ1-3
TGTGCCACCAGCAGTCGGGGATCTGGAAACACCATATATTTT
CATSSRGSGNTIYF
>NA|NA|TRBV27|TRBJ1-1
TGTGCCAGTAAGAGGGGGGTAGCGAACACTGAAGCTTTCTTT
CASKRGVANTEAFF